The rows below give T cell receptor beta chains drawn from one sample of a study of T cells after yellow fever vaccination. One entry per CDR3 protein results from TCRdb running MiXCR on the 5' RACE reads. The table shows under 95,000 distinct CDR3 sequences, with under 9.5% occurring only once. Sequencing used CD8+ T cells sorted from PBMCs, obtained about 10 days after the first yellow fever vaccination. All receptors come from a man aged 18 to 30 who received the YFV17D yellow fever vaccine. The CDR3 runs from the conserved cysteine through the conserved F or W. The D gene is left open where the match is weak. For some rows the clone size is stated as once, few or many, or as a class when expanded; others skip it.

d_call	v_call	clone_size	j_call	cdr3_nt	cdr3_aa
NA	TRBV10-2	NA	TRBJ2-5	TGCGCCAGCACCCCAGCCAGCTACCAAGAGACCCAGTACTTC	CASTPASYQETQYF
NA	TRBV5-5	few	TRBJ2-3	TGTGCCAGCAGCCCTCCCACGGGCCAGGATACGCAGTATTTT	CASSPPTGQDTQYF
TRBD2	TRBV7-2	few	TRBJ2-7	TGTGCCAGCAGCTCCCGCAGTGCTAGCGGGGGGGACTACGAGCAGTACTTC	CASSSRSASGGDYEQYF
NA	TRBV4-2	many	TRBJ2-5	TGTGCCAGCAGCCAAGAAGGCACAGGACTCCAAGAGACCCAGTACTTC	CASSQEGTGLQETQYF
NA	TRBV7-6	few	TRBJ2-7	TGTGCCAGCAGCTTGGATGAGACCTACGAGCAGTACTTC	CASSLDETYEQYF
NA	TRBV27	few	TRBJ1-5	TGTGCCAGCAGTTTCGGCGGCCTCCAGCATTTT	CASSFGGLQHF
NA	TRBV27	few	TRBJ2-2	TGTGCCAGCAGTTTAGGTCTCTCTTACACCGGGGAGCTGTTTTTT	CASSLGLSYTGELFF
NA	TRBV29-1	many	TRBJ2-1	TGCAGCGTTGAAGATGGGCGGGGGCGGGTCAATGAGCAGTTCTTC	CSVEDGRGRVNEQFF
TRBD2	TRBV7-2	many	TRBJ2-3	TGTGCCAGCAGCCTGCTAGCGGACCCCACAGATACGCAGTATTTT	CASSLLADPTDTQYF
NA	TRBV6-2/TRBV6-3	NA	TRBJ2-7	TGTGCCAGCAGTTACTCGTTTAGTGGGGCGCGATACGAGCAGTACTTC	CASSYSFSGARYEQYF
TRBD1	TRBV29-1	few	TRBJ1-1	TGCAGCGTTATCTTACTCGGGCAGGGGGAGCCTGAAGCTTTCTTT	CSVILLGQGEPEAFF
NA	TRBV12-3/TRBV12-4	many	TRBJ1-5	TGTGCCAGCAGCCTCGGGGCGGGGAATAGCAATCAGCCCCAGCATTTT	CASSLGAGNSNQPQHF
NA	TRBV6-5	many	TRBJ1-6	TGTGCCAGCAGTCAGACAGTTGGTGATAATTCACCCCTCCACTTT	CASSQTVGDNSPLHF
TRBD1	TRBV4-1	NA	TRBJ2-6	TGCGCCAGCAGCCAGGCCGGGACAGGGTTTGGTGGGGCCAACGTCCTGACTTTC	CASSQAGTGFGGANVLTF
NA	TRBV4-1	many	TRBJ2-5	TGCGCCAGCAGCCTTCTGGTCACAGCCCAAGAGACCCAGTACTTC	CASSLLVTAQETQYF
NA	TRBV12-3/TRBV12-4	many	TRBJ2-3	TGTGCCAGCAGTTTAGGGGAGGCAGATACGCAGTATTTT	CASSLGEADTQYF
NA	TRBV6-1	many	TRBJ2-1	TGTGCCAGCAGTGCGAGGTGGGGGGGGCATTACAATGAGCAGTTCTTC	CASSARWGGHYNEQFF
NA	TRBV4-3	NA	TRBJ1-1	TGCGCCAGCAGCCAAGTTTCCGGGAGAGGAGCTGAAGCTTTCTTT	CASSQVSGRGAEAFF
TRBD1	TRBV19	many	TRBJ2-1	TGTGCCAGTAGTAACACAGGGGGCGTTCACAATGAGCAGTTCTTC	CASSNTGGVHNEQFF
TRBD1	TRBV27	NA	TRBJ2-5	TGTGCCAGCAGTTTCCTGGACAGGGAAGAGACCCAGTACTTC	CASSFLDREETQYF
NA	TRBV5-6	many	TRBJ2-3	TGTGCCAGCAGCTTGGAAGGGCACACAGATACGCAGTATTTT	CASSLEGHTDTQYF
TRBD1	TRBV20-1	many	TRBJ1-1	TGCAGTGCTAGAGATAGGAAGGGGGCGGACACTGAAGCTTTCTTT	CSARDRKGADTEAFF
NA	TRBV4-1	many	TRBJ2-3	TGCGCCAGCCTCAGAGCACAGGGAACAGATACGCAGTATTTT	CASLRAQGTDTQYF
TRBD2	TRBV7-2	few	TRBJ2-1	TGTGCCAGCAGTCTCCGGGGGACTACCTACTGGGATGAGCAGTTCTTC	CASSLRGTTYWDEQFF
NA	TRBV2	many	TRBJ1-1	TGTGCCGGCTTGAGGCGGGAGGTCAACACTGAAGCTTTCTTT	CAGLRREVNTEAFF
NA	TRBV12-3/TRBV12-4	many	TRBJ2-2	TGTGCCAGCACCCAAAACACCGGGGAGCTGTTTTTT	CASTQNTGELFF
NA	TRBV6-5	many	TRBJ2-1	TGTGCCAGCAGTTACTCGGGGGGATACAATGAGCAGTTCTTC	CASSYSGGYNEQFF
TRBD2	TRBV4-1	few	TRBJ2-7	TGCGCCAGCAGCCAAGATAGAATAGGACTAGCGGGGGAAGAGCAGTACTTC	CASSQDRIGLAGEEQYF
TRBD2	TRBV9	few	TRBJ2-2	TGTGCCAGCAGCGTAGGGAGATGGGGGGGGTTGAACACCGGGGAGCTGTTTTTT	CASSVGRWGGLNTGELFF
NA	TRBV3-1	NA	TRBJ2-5	TGTGCCAGCAGTCTCCGGGACCCCGCCGGGACCCAGTACTTC	CASSLRDPAGTQYF
TRBD2	TRBV7-9	many	TRBJ2-7	TGTGCCAGCAGCGGAGCGGGGCCTACCTACGAGCAGTACTTC	CASSGAGPTYEQYF
TRBD2	TRBV15	many	TRBJ2-3	TGTGCCACCAGCAGAGAAGGGCGGGGGGACACAGATACGCAGTATTTT	CATSREGRGDTDTQYF
NA	TRBV10-3	many	TRBJ1-1	TGTGCCATCAGTACGGCGACGGATGCGAACACTGAAGCTTTCTTT	CAISTATDANTEAFF
TRBD1	TRBV7-9	few	TRBJ2-7	TGTGCCAGCAGCTTCCACGACAGGGCCTACGAGCAGTACTTC	CASSFHDRAYEQYF
NA	TRBV9	many	TRBJ2-1	TGTGCCAGCAGGTCGACGGGCGATGAGCAGTTCTTC	CASRSTGDEQFF
NA	TRBV19	many	TRBJ2-2	TGTGCCAGTAGTATGAGGTCCGGGGAGCTGTTTTTT	CASSMRSGELFF
NA	TRBV7-8	NA	TRBJ1-1	TGTGCCAGCAGCCCGCGGGTGGGGGCGAACACTGAAGCTTTCTTT	CASSPRVGANTEAFF
NA	TRBV21-1	NA	TRBJ2-7	TGTGCCAGCAGCGCCCTGGACTTC	CASSALDF
NA	TRBV19	NA	TRBJ2-1	TGTGCCACCGCAGACGGTGAGCAGTTCTTC	CATADGEQFF
NA	TRBV19	few	TRBJ1-1	TGTGCCAGTACCCCGTATGCTGTGAACACTGAAGCTTTCTTT	CASTPYAVNTEAFF
NA	TRBV4-3	many	TRBJ1-2	TGCGCCAGCAGCCAAGAGGGAGGGGTCTACTATGGCTACACCTTC	CASSQEGGVYYGYTF
TRBD1	TRBV4-3	NA	TRBJ1-5	TGCGCCAGCAGCCATAACCAGGGGGCGGGTCAGCCCCAGCATTTT	CASSHNQGAGQPQHF
NA	TRBV12-5	many	TRBJ2-3	TGTGCTAGTGGACCGGGAGATTCTAGCACAGATACGCAGTATTTT	CASGPGDSSTDTQYF
NA	TRBV2	many	TRBJ2-3	TGTGCCAGCAGTGATGGCAGGGGTTTTACAGATACGCAGTATTTT	CASSDGRGFTDTQYF
NA	TRBV7-6	few	TRBJ2-1	TGTGCCAGCAGCTTAGAAGTGGCAGTACCCAATGAGCAGTTCTTC	CASSLEVAVPNEQFF
TRBD2	TRBV7-9	NA	TRBJ2-5	TGTGCCAGCAGCTCCGGGACTAGCGGGGGAGAGACCCAGTACTTC	CASSSGTSGGETQYF
TRBD1	TRBV11-2	NA	TRBJ2-7	TGTGCCAGCAGCCCCCGGACAGGTGTCTCCTACGAGCAGTACTTC	CASSPRTGVSYEQYF
NA	TRBV7-9	many	TRBJ2-7	TGTGCCAGCAGCTCGGAATGGGGGGACCAAAGAACCTACGAGCAGTACTTC	CASSSEWGDQRTYEQYF
NA	TRBV6-2/TRBV6-3	many	TRBJ2-5	TGTGCCAGCACCCGAAGAGGTCGAGAGACCCAGTACTTC	CASTRRGRETQYF
TRBD1	TRBV29-1	many	TRBJ2-2	TGCAGCGTTGAGACAGGGGACACCGGGGAGCTGTTTTTT	CSVETGDTGELFF
NA	TRBV6-2/TRBV6-3	many	TRBJ2-3	TGTGCCAGCAGTTACTCGATCCGGGTAGGAGATACGCAGTATTTT	CASSYSIRVGDTQYF
NA	TRBV12-3/TRBV12-4	few	TRBJ2-1	TGTGCCAGCAGTTCCACAGGGGGGGGTGAGCAGTTCTTC	CASSSTGGGEQFF
TRBD1	TRBV10-3	few	TRBJ1-2	TGTGCCATCAGTGAGGCGGGACAGAGGTTTGGCTACACCTTC	CAISEAGQRFGYTF
TRBD2	TRBV20-1	many	TRBJ2-1	TGCAGTGCTAGTCGTCTAGGGGAGGGGACCTCCTACAATGAGCAGTTCTTC	CSASRLGEGTSYNEQFF
NA	TRBV4-1	many	TRBJ2-3	TGCGCCAGCCGAGGTAGTACGCAGTATTTT	CASRGSTQYF